The T cell receptor beta chain described here comes from a study of CXCR3-negative and CXCR3-positive naive CD8 T cells. CDR3 length equals 12 residues. The germline gives CDR1 LGHNT, CDR2 FRNRAP. Comment on this clonotype: Its cognate antigen is unknown.

General study findings and limits: The study found more hydrophobic TRB CDR3s in CXCR3-positive naive cells than in CXCR3-negative naive cells.

With UMI labels, 5' RACE was used to prepare the TRB cDNA libraries. Each CDR3 protein gets one entry in TCRdb, which reprocessed the 5' RACE reads and gives no DNA. This sample carries fewer than 90,000 distinct CDR3 sequences, with 0.62% going to the ten biggest clones. This TCR derives from a human donor in good health. Some clones in this sample may be carry-over from other donors' samples. Sequencing was done on a sample of naive CXCR3+ CD8+ T cells from blood. The subset denotes: CD45RO-CCR7+CD27+CD95- naive CD8+ T cells expressing CXCR3 (TNR3+). The chain employs TRBV12-5 and TRBJ1-1. CDR3 sequence reads: CASGFGNTEAFF.